The rows below give T cell receptor beta chains drawn from one sample of a study of blood T cell repertoires in COVID-19. Libraries were prepared by immunoSEQ multiplex PCR; TCRdb keeps only in-frame clonotypes and omits some of them. The sample includes 170,000 or so clones, approximately 87% of them seen just once. Sequencing input: peripheral blood. Receptors originate from a woman between 65 and 79 years old with COVID-19, enrolled during active disease. CDR3s include the opening cysteine and the closing phenylalanine or tryptophan. A D gene is named only where the DNA matches it firmly. Clone size is not always given. Where it is, it says once, few, many or a class for expanded clones.

>TRBD2|TRBJ2-3|TRBV3-1/TRBV3-2|once
TGTGCCAGCAGCCAACGGACTAGCGGGAAAACAGATACGCAGTATTTT
CASSQRTSGKTDTQYF
>TRBD1|TRBJ2-1|TRBV3-1/TRBV3-2|NA
TGTGCCAGCAGCCATGGCAGGGGGCGGACGTTCTTC
CASSHGRGRTFF
>NA|TRBJ2-5|TRBV19|NA
TGTGCCAGTAGTATAGCGGTGTCGAAACAAGAGACCCAGTACTTC
CASSIAVSKQETQYF
>NA|TRBJ1-4|TRBV28|NA
TGTGCCAGCAGCCTGGGGGGTTTTAATGAAAAACTGTTTTTT
CASSLGGFNEKLFF
>NA|TRBJ1-4|TRBV19|NA
TGTGCCAGTAGTTTCCCCGGGGGGGGCGCCCCGGAAAAACTGTTTTTT
CASSFPGGGAPEKLFF
>NA|TRBJ1-5|TRBV6-5|NA
TGTGCCAGCAGACTTCAGGGCCCCAATCAGCCCCAGCATTTT
CASRLQGPNQPQHF
>NA|TRBJ2-1|TRBV5-8|NA
TGTGCCAGCAGCCTGACAGAGACCTACAATGAGCAGTTCTTC
CASSLTETYNEQFF
>NA|TRBJ1-1|TRBV21-1|NA
TGTGCCAGCAGCAAAGTCGGGGTGGCAGGACGAACAGGGGGGTTTTGGACTGAAGCTTTCTTT
CASSKVGVAGRTGGFWTEAFF
>NA|TRBJ2-3|TRBV24-1|NA
TGTGCCACCAAGAGAACAGATACGCAGTATTTT
CATKRTDTQYF
>NA|TRBJ1-1|TRBV5-1|NA
TGCGCCAGCAGCCAGACAGCCCTGAACACTGAAGCTTTCTTT
CASSQTALNTEAFF
>TRBD1|TRBJ1-1|TRBV27|NA
TGTGCCAGCAGTATCTGGACAGGGTCATCTAGCACTGAAGCTTTCTTT
CASSIWTGSSSTEAFF
>NA|TRBJ2-7|TRBV10-3|NA
TGTGCCATCAGTGGGACATCCCATTCCTACGAGCAGTACTTC
CAISGTSHSYEQYF
>TRBD2|TRBJ2-7|TRBV4-2|NA
TGTGCCAGCAGCCACACAGTTTGGGCTAGCGGGAGTTTGTACGAGCAGTACTTC
CASSHTVWASGSLYEQYF
>TRBD2|TRBJ2-1|TRBV4-2|NA
TGTGCCAGCAGCCAAAGCGGGACTAGCGGGAGGAGAAATGAGCAGTTCTTC
CASSQSGTSGRRNEQFF
>NA|TRBJ1-6|TRBV7-9|NA
TGTGCCAGCAGCTCCGCCAGGGGTAATTCACCCCTCCACTTT
CASSSARGNSPLHF
>TRBD1|TRBJ1-5|TRBV28|NA
TGTGCCAGCAGTTTCCTGACAGGGGCAACCAATCAGCCCCAGCATTTT
CASSFLTGATNQPQHF
>NA|TRBJ2-1|TRBV5-5|NA
TGTGCCAGCAGCACCATCACGGGATTTCCCAATGAGCAGTTCTTC
CASSTITGFPNEQFF
>NA|TRBJ2-4|TRBV7-2|NA
TGTGCCACCTTACCTGAGAAACTAGTCATGGGGGCCAAAAACATTCAGTACTTC
CATLPEKLVMGAKNIQYF
>NA|TRBJ1-3|TRBV11-2|few
TGTGCCAGCAGCCAATTTCAGGGAAACACCATATATTTT
CASSQFQGNTIYF
>NA|TRBJ1-2|TRBV19|NA
TGTGCCAGTAGTATAAGCAGGGACTATGGCTACACCTTC
CASSISRDYGYTF
>TRBD1|TRBJ1-6|TRBV10-3|NA
TGTGCCATCAGCAAGGGGGCCAGCTATAATTCACCCCTCCACTTT
CAISKGASYNSPLHF
>TRBD1|TRBJ1-3|TRBV4-2|NA
TGTGCCAGCAGCTCGCAACAGGGGGCAGCTGGAAACACCATATATTTT
CASSSQQGAAGNTIYF
>TRBD2|TRBJ2-2|TRBV30|NA
TGTGCCTGGAGTGTGGGACTAGCGGGAGTCGGGGAGCTGTTTTTT
CAWSVGLAGVGELFF
>NA|TRBJ2-5|TRBV5-1|NA
TGCGCCAGCAGCCCCGACGGGATGTACCAAGAGACCCAGTACTTC
CASSPDGMYQETQYF
>TRBD2|TRBJ2-3|TRBV7-2|NA
TGTGCCAGCAGCTTAGGCAGCGGGAGTGATACGCAGTATTTT
CASSLGSGSDTQYF
>TRBD1|TRBJ1-3|TRBV12-3/TRBV12-4|NA
TGTGCCAGCAGCCCTGACAGGGTTTACACCATATATTTT
CASSPDRVYTIYF
>NA|TRBJ2-3|TRBV7-9|NA
TGTGCCAGCAGCCCAGGACTTGACACAGATACGCAGTATTTT
CASSPGLDTDTQYF
>NA|TRBJ1-6|TRBV3-1/TRBV3-2|NA
TGTGCCAGCAGCCATCCAGTCGGGTTCGGTTCACCCCTCCACTTT
CASSHPVGFGSPLHF
>NA|TRBJ2-1|TRBV5-1|few
TGCGCCAGCAGCTTGTCCATCGAGCAGTTCTTC
CASSLSIEQFF
>TRBD2|TRBJ2-3|TRBV9|few
TGTGCCAGCAGCGTAGGGGGACTAGCGTCAGATACGCAGTATTTT
CASSVGGLASDTQYF
>TRBD2|TRBJ2-1|TRBV10-3|few
TGTGCCATCAGTGCAGGGCGGGAGGACAATGAGCAGTTCTTC
CAISAGREDNEQFF
>TRBD2|TRBJ2-6|TRBV7-2|NA
TGTGCCAGCAGCCCCCGCGGTAGCGGGAACCTGACTTTC
CASSPRGSGNLTF
>TRBD1|TRBJ2-7|TRBV28|NA
TGTGCCAGCAGTCCGAACGGGGCAGGGGGTCTCTACGAGCAGTACTTC
CASSPNGAGGLYEQYF
>NA|TRBJ2-1|TRBV18|NA
TGTGCCAGCTCACCCGCGTACAATGAGCAGTTCTTC
CASSPAYNEQFF
>NA|TRBJ1-2|TRBV7-8|NA
TGTGCCAGCAGCTTAACTCCGGAACCGGGCTATGGCTACACCTTC
CASSLTPEPGYGYTF
>NA|TRBJ1-5|TRBV7-9|once
TGTGCCAGCAGCTTAGCAGGGACACCTAGCAATCAGCCCCAGCATTTT
CASSLAGTPSNQPQHF
>NA|TRBJ1-3|TRBV3-1/TRBV3-2|NA
TGTGCCAGCAGCCAGCAGACTCCAAGCTCTGGAAACACCATATATTTT
CASSQQTPSSGNTIYF